A selection of T cell receptor beta chains follows, all from one sample in a study of human T cells and chemical hapten exposure. TCRdb fed the RACE reads into MiXCR, producing one record per CDR3 protein. The sample comprises fewer than 50,000 distinct CDR3 sequences, more than 8% of which are singletons, and 20% to 30% rests with the top ten. Sequencing was performed on whole blood, taken in connection with sensitization to the hapten diphenylcyclopropenone (DPC). The receptors here all came from a man in his fifties with alopecia areata. Some clones in this sample may be carry-over from other donors' samples. The CDR3 runs from the conserved cysteine through the conserved F or W. Fields, in order: V gene, CDR3 length, J gene, clone size, D gene, CDR3 DNA, CDR3 protein. D genes are given only for firm matches. Clone sizes are given selectively: once, few, many, or a class where the clone is expanded.

V: TRBV19; length: 16; J: TRBJ2-2; size: -; D: -; DNA: TGTGCCAGTAGTATTCCTGTGCGAAATCAAGCCGGGGAGCTGTTTTTT; CDR3: CASSIPVRNQAGELFF
V: TRBV6-1; length: 16; J: TRBJ1-1; size: many; D: -; DNA: TGTGCCAGCAGTGAAGCGCGAGGGGGAAAGGGCACTGAAGCTTTCTTT; CDR3: CASSEARGGKGTEAFF
V: TRBV30; length: 16; J: TRBJ2-5; size: many; D: TRBD2; DNA: TGTGCCTGGAGGGGACTAGCGGGAGGGCCCGGGGAGACCCAGTACTTC; CDR3: CAWRGLAGGPGETQYF
V: TRBV7-2; length: 16; J: TRBJ2-1; size: few; D: -; DNA: TGTGCCAGCAGGTACAGGGGAGGGATGGGAATCAATGAGCAGTTCTTC; CDR3: CASRYRGGMGINEQFF
V: TRBV7-8; length: 19; J: TRBJ2-5; size: -; D: TRBD2; DNA: TGTGCCAGCAGCTTAGCTGTCGGACTAGCGGGAGGAGGAGAAGAGACCCAGTACTTC; CDR3: CASSLAVGLAGGGEETQYF
V: TRBV24-1; length: 11; J: TRBJ2-7; size: many; D: -; DNA: TGTGCCACCAGTGATACCTACGAGCAGTACTTC; CDR3: CATSDTYEQYF
V: TRBV4-1; length: 15; J: TRBJ2-2; size: many; D: -; DNA: TGCGCCAGCAGCCAAGCAGGGACGAACACCGGGGAGCTGTTTTTT; CDR3: CASSQAGTNTGELFF
V: TRBV10-1; length: 15; J: TRBJ2-1; size: many; D: -; DNA: TGCGCCAGCAGCGAACGGAAACAGGGAAGCAATGAGCAGTTCTTC; CDR3: CASSERKQGSNEQFF
V: TRBV30; length: 11; J: TRBJ2-7; size: few; D: -; DNA: TGTGCCTGGAAAGCTCTTTACGAGCAGTACTTC; CDR3: CAWKALYEQYF
V: TRBV28; length: 14; J: TRBJ2-5; size: many; D: TRBD2; DNA: TGTGCCAGCAGTCCGAGACTAGCGGGGAGGACCCAGTACTTC; CDR3: CASSPRLAGRTQYF
V: TRBV2; length: 16; J: TRBJ2-3; size: few; D: TRBD2; DNA: TGTGCCAGCAATCCCGGGACTAGCATTAGCGCAGATACGCAGTATTTT; CDR3: CASNPGTSISADTQYF
V: TRBV29-1; length: 13; J: TRBJ2-7; size: many; D: -; DNA: TGCAGCGCCTTCGGACAGAACTCCTACGAGCAGTACTTC; CDR3: CSAFGQNSYEQYF
V: TRBV29-1; length: 11; J: TRBJ1-1; size: few; D: -; DNA: TGCATGACATGGGGAAACACTGAAGCTTTCTTT; CDR3: CMTWGNTEAFF
V: TRBV29-1; length: 13; J: TRBJ2-5; size: -; D: TRBD1; DNA: TGCAGCGTTGAAGTCGACAGGGATGGGACCCAGTACTTC; CDR3: CSVEVDRDGTQYF
V: TRBV28; length: 13; J: TRBJ2-5; size: few; D: -; DNA: TGTGCCAGCACGGCCGGGAACCAAGAGACCCAGTACTTC; CDR3: CASTAGNQETQYF
V: TRBV27; length: 18; J: TRBJ2-3; size: -; D: TRBD2; DNA: TGTGCCAGCAGATATAACCCCCCGACTAGCCATAGCACAGATACGCAGTATTTT; CDR3: CASRYNPPTSHSTDTQYF
V: TRBV20-1; length: 16; J: TRBJ2-3; size: many; D: -; DNA: TGCAGTGCTAGAGCATTTCTACAGGGTCCCACAGATACGCAGTATTTT; CDR3: CSARAFLQGPTDTQYF
V: TRBV7-2; length: 12; J: TRBJ1-1; size: few; D: -; DNA: TGTGCCAGCAGCTTAGGGCATCGAGACGCTTTCTTT; CDR3: CASSLGHRDAFF
V: TRBV7-9; length: 14; J: TRBJ2-7; size: many; D: TRBD1; DNA: TGTGCCAGCAGCACAGGGACAGGGGAATACGAGCAGTACTTC; CDR3: CASSTGTGEYEQYF
V: TRBV5-4; length: 17; J: TRBJ2-7; size: -; D: TRBD2; DNA: TGTGCCAGCAGCTCGGTGGGGGGGCGGGAGGTATCCTACGAGCAGTACTTC; CDR3: CASSSVGGREVSYEQYF
V: TRBV29-1; length: 13; J: TRBJ2-2; size: -; D: TRBD2; DNA: TGCAGCGTAGCGGGAGCAGGAGGGGGGGAGCTGTTTTTT; CDR3: CSVAGAGGGELFF
V: TRBV24-1; length: 18; J: TRBJ2-1; size: -; D: TRBD2; DNA: TGTGCCACCAGTGATTCCGCGCTTTCTAGCGGGATTTTAAGTGAGCAGTTCTTC; CDR3: CATSDSALSSGILSEQFF
V: TRBV10-3; length: 13; J: TRBJ2-4; size: -; D: -; DNA: TGTGCCATCAGTGACACGGAGGCAAACATTCAGTACTTC; CDR3: CAISDTEANIQYF
V: TRBV11-1; length: 14; J: TRBJ1-6; size: many; D: TRBD1; DNA: TGTGCCAGCAGCTTCGGGACAGGGGAGGCACCCCTCCACTTT; CDR3: CASSFGTGEAPLHF
V: TRBV5-1; length: 14; J: TRBJ2-1; size: -; D: -; DNA: TGCGCCAGCAGCTTGGCACAGGGTAACAATGAGCAGTTCTTC; CDR3: CASSLAQGNNEQFF
V: TRBV5-1; length: 17; J: TRBJ2-6; size: few; D: -; DNA: TGCGCCAGCAGACACAGGGCAACGAACTCTGGGGCCAACGTCCTGACTTTC; CDR3: CASRHRATNSGANVLTF
V: TRBV7-2; length: 16; J: TRBJ2-2; size: -; D: TRBD2; DNA: TGTGCCAGCAGCTTAGCGTCGGGAGGAGACACCGGGGAGCTGTTTTTT; CDR3: CASSLASGGDTGELFF
V: TRBV11-2; length: 16; J: TRBJ2-3; size: many; D: TRBD2; DNA: TGTGCCAGCAGCTACCGACTAGCCTTTAGCACAGATACGCAGTATTTT; CDR3: CASSYRLAFSTDTQYF
V: TRBV9; length: 15; J: TRBJ2-1; size: few; D: TRBD1; DNA: TGTGCCAGCAGCCCGGGACAGGGCGGGTACAATGAGCAGTTCTTC; CDR3: CASSPGQGGYNEQFF
V: TRBV9; length: 13; J: TRBJ2-5; size: few; D: -; DNA: TGTGCCAGCAGCGTAGTAGGTCGGGAGACCCAGTACTTC; CDR3: CASSVVGRETQYF
V: TRBV28; length: 14; J: TRBJ2-7; size: few; D: -; DNA: TGTGCCAGCAGTTTAGTCCTGCAGGGGAGCGAGCAGTACTTC; CDR3: CASSLVLQGSEQYF
V: TRBV28; length: 14; J: TRBJ1-1; size: -; D: TRBD1; DNA: TGTGCCAGCAGTACGGGACAGCCGAACACTGAAGCTTTCTTT; CDR3: CASSTGQPNTEAFF
V: TRBV25-1; length: 14; J: TRBJ2-6; size: many; D: -; DNA: TGTGCCAGCAGTGAAAGGTCTGGGGCCAACGTCCTGACTTTC; CDR3: CASSERSGANVLTF
V: TRBV29-1; length: 14; J: TRBJ2-7; size: few; D: TRBD1; DNA: TGCAGCGTCCTCGGACAGGCCGGCTCCTACGAGCAGTACTTC; CDR3: CSVLGQAGSYEQYF
V: TRBV20-1; length: 14; J: TRBJ2-7; size: -; D: TRBD2; DNA: TGCAGTGCTAGTAGGACTAGCGGTGTACGAGGGCAGTACTTC; CDR3: CSASRTSGVRGQYF
V: TRBV11-2; length: 16; J: TRBJ2-2; size: -; D: TRBD1; DNA: TGTGCCAGCAGCCCACAGGGGGGAGGTGTTACCGGGGAGCTGTTTTTT; CDR3: CASSPQGGGVTGELFF
V: TRBV11-2; length: 14; J: TRBJ2-7; size: many; D: TRBD1; DNA: TGTGCCAGCAGCTTAGACCCTGGGACAGCCGAGCAGTACTTC; CDR3: CASSLDPGTAEQYF
V: TRBV10-3; length: 14; J: TRBJ2-1; size: few; D: TRBD2; DNA: TGTGCCATCACCCCGGGACTAGGTCTCTATGAGCAGTTCTTC; CDR3: CAITPGLGLYEQFF
V: TRBV29-1; length: 12; J: TRBJ1-2; size: many; D: -; DNA: TGCAGCGTGGCCCGGGGGAACTATGGCTACACCTTC; CDR3: CSVARGNYGYTF
V: TRBV10-3; length: 16; J: TRBJ2-2; size: -; D: TRBD2; DNA: TGTGCCAGCCATGGGACTAGCGGGAGTTACGCCGGGGAGCTGTTTTTT; CDR3: CASHGTSGSYAGELFF